The 32 T cell receptor beta chains below come from one sample, sequenced in a study of OX40 agonist ivuxolimab in advanced cancers. Produced via immunoSEQ multiplex PCR; TCRdb's table is partial and in-frame only. The sample lists about 22,000 clones, approximately 84% seen once, with roughly 30% in the top ten. Here the sequenced sample was CD4+ or CD8+ T cells sorted from blood, taken in a trial of the OX40 agonist ivuxolimab. These receptor sequences come from an adult with an advanced solid tumor such as melanoma, head and neck, liver or kidney cancer.

The chain carries TRBV9 and TRBJ2-2; TRBD1 is a possible D gene (6 bases). CDR3 length: 15 amino acids. The V end lost 3 bases, the J end lost 1 base, and 10 bases lay between the germline ends. Per germline, CDR1 SGDLS and CDR2 YYNGEE. Written as DNA, the CDR3 is TGTGCCAGCAGCGCGGGACACAAGAACACCGGGGAGCTGTTTTTT. Amino acids: CASSAGHKNTGELFF.

The gene calls are TRBV4-2 and TRBJ2-1; 7 positions agree with TRBD2. Looked up from germline, CDR1 is LGHNA and CDR2 is YNFKEQ. This CDR3 is built from 18 residues. After removal of 0 bases from V and 4 bases from J, the junction contained 12 bases not matched to a gene. The CDR3 loop reads CASSQDPERVAGYNEQFF. The CDR3 bases are TGTGCCAGCAGCCAAGACCCGGAACGAGTAGCGGGTTACAATGAGCAGTTCTTC.

The CDR3 DNA reads as TGTGCCACCAGCAGAACCTCAGATGAAGCTTTCTTT. Encoded protein: CATSRTSDEAFF. The rearrangement links TRBV15 to TRBJ1-1; no clear D gene. The germline V gene encodes CDR1 LNHNV and CDR2 YYDKDF (reference sequence). Trimming removed 2 bases from V and 7 bases from J, with 8 bases in between. CDR3 length: 12 amino acids. Using reference TRBV15 and TRBJ1-1 for the parts outside the CDR3, the full variable domain is DAMVIQNPRYQVTQFGKPVTLSCSQTLNHNVMYWYQQKSSQAPKLLFHYYDKDFNNEADTPDNFQSRRPNTSFCFLDIRSPGLGDTAMYLCATSRTSDEAFFGQGTRLTVV.

The chain couples TRBV28 to TRBJ1-4, with 8 bases aligning to TRBD1. The CDR3 has 15 residues. Germline CDR1 is MDHEN and CDR2 is SYDVKM. The ends lost 3 bases at V and 5 bases at J; junction bases unmatched: 5. CDR3 sequence reads: CASSLTGDSNEKLFF. The CDR3 bases are TGTGCCAGCAGTTTGACAGGGGACTCGAATGAAAAACTGTTTTTT.

This clone was detected once. This chain uses TRBV6-6 with TRBJ2-3; 8 positions match TRBD1. V lost 2 bases and J lost 6; bases outside the gene matches: 10. This CDR3 spans 16 amino acids. Germline CDR1 reads MNHNY; CDR2 reads SVGAGI (reference sequence). DNA of the CDR3: TGTGCCAGCAGTTACCCGGACAGGGTACCTGGGGATACGCAGTATTTT. Translated, it gives CASSYPDRVPGDTQYF.

This clone was counted a single time. The chain carries TRBV19 and TRBJ2-7; TRBD2 matches at 10 bases. The CDR3 totals 16 residues. Germline CDR1 and CDR2: LNHDA and SQIVND (reference sequence). J gave up 2 bases and V 5 bases, and 9 bases lay outside the gene matches. DNA of the CDR3: TGTGCCAGTAGTTCCAGTCCGCTAGCGGGAGCCTACGAGCAGTACTTC. Protein: CASSSSPLAGAYEQYF.

This clone has only one observation. The chain carries TRBV6-1 and TRBJ2-1; 11 bases line up with TRBD2. Trimming removed 4 bases from V and 8 bases from J; junction bases left unmatched: 4. Germline values: CDR1 MNHNS, CDR2 SASEGT. The CDR3 has 14 residues. The CDR3 DNA sequence: TGTGCCAGCAGTGGGCTAGCGGGGGGTCATGAGCAGTTCTTC. Residues: CASSGLAGGHEQFF.

The gene calls are TRBV2 and TRBJ1-1, with D perhaps matching TRBD1 (6 bases). The CDR3 sequence is 13 residues long. The V gene lost 3 bases and the J gene lost 4 bases, with 9 bases spanning the gap. Germline V gives CDR1 SNHLY, CDR2 FYNNEI. CDR3 sequence reads: CASSDRGSTEAFF. The CDR3 DNA reads as TGTGCCAGCAGTGATAGGGGGAGCACTGAAGCTTTCTTT. Drawing the rest from reference TRBV2 and TRBJ1-1, the complete variable domain is EPEVTQTPSHQVTQMGQEVILRCVPISNHLYFYWYRQILGQKVEFLVSFYNNEISEKSEIFDDQFSVERPDGSNFTLKIRSTKLEDSAMYFCASSDRGSTEAFFGQGTRLTVV.

CDR3 residues: CASSLGGGMNTEAFF. The CDR3 DNA is TGTGCCAGCAGCTTAGGTGGGGGGATGAACACTGAAGCTTTCTTT. The chain joins TRBV7-8 to TRBJ1-1; D perhaps matches TRBD1 (5 bases). Germline V gene sequence: CDR1 SGHVS, CDR2 FQNEAQ. Trimming took off 1 base at V and 0 bases at J, with 9 bases between the two ends. This CDR3 spans 15 amino acids.

This chain connects TRBV6-6 to TRBJ1-5, with a possible D match to TRBD1 (5 bases). Germline V gene sequence: CDR1 MNHNY, CDR2 SVGAGI (reference sequence). Trimming cost V 0 bases and J 9 bases, with 12 bases left between them. The CDR3 consists of 14 residues. The CDR3 DNA reads as TGTGCCAGCAGTTACTCGACGACAGACCGGCCCCAGCATTTT. Translated: CASSYSTTDRPQHF.

J is TRBJ2-5 and V is TRBV11-3, with 14 bases lining up with TRBD2. With 5 bases clipped from V and 5 bases from J, the junction kept 10 bases outside the gene matches. There are 17 residues in the CDR3. Germline V gene lookup returns CDR1 SGHNT and CDR2 YENEEA. CDR3 region: CASSPGLAGGPVETQYF. The DNA of the CDR3 is TGTGCCAGCAGCCCAGGACTAGCGGGGGGACCGGTGGAGACCCAGTACTTC.

The chain couples TRBV7-2 to TRBJ2-7; D remains ambiguous. The germline V and J ends were trimmed by 1 base and 0 bases, with 7 bases remaining between them. The CDR3 consists of 14 residues. Germline loops: CDR1 SGHTA, CDR2 FQGNSA. The CDR3 bases are TGTGCCAGCAGCTTAGGATTGTCCTCCTACGAGCAGTACTTC. Translation gives CASSLGLSSYEQYF.

This chain links TRBV9 with TRBJ2-3, with D possibly called TRBD1 or TRBD2 (5 bases each). The CDR3 spans 17 residues. Germline CDR1 SGDLS, CDR2 YYNGEE. Trimming took off 0 bases at V and 0 bases at J, with 14 bases between the two ends. CDR3 region: CASSVERGPSSTDTQYF. As DNA, the CDR3 is TGTGCCAGCAGCGTAGAAAGGGGACCGTCAAGCACAGATACGCAGTATTTT.

The chain combines TRBV6-1 with TRBJ2-1; the D gene could be TRBD1 or TRBD2 (5 bases each). Germline V gene sequence: CDR1 MNHNS, CDR2 SASEGT. Trimming removed 6 bases from V and 5 bases from J, with 17 bases in between. The length of the CDR3 is 15 residues. CDR3 coding DNA: TGTGCCAGCAGGAGGGATTGGGGGAAGGACAATGAGCAGTTCTTC. It translates to CASRRDWGKDNEQFF.

The rearrangement links TRBV2 to TRBJ2-3; TRBD2 matches 15 bases. Germline trimming cut 4 bases from V and 7 bases from J; bases unmatched to any gene: 12. The germline gives CDR1 SNHLY, CDR2 FYNNEI. The CDR3 has 18 amino acids. The CDR3 DNA sequence: TGTGCCAGCAGTGGAGGGACTAGCGGGGGGCCCGAGGGCTATACGCAGTATTTT. Translation: CASSGGTSGGPEGYTQYF.

This chain joins TRBV13 and TRBJ2-2; 14 nucleotides align to TRBD2. Per the germline V gene, CDR1 is PRHDT and CDR2 is FYEKMQ (reference sequence). J lost 1 base, V lost 4 bases, and 5 bases had no gene match. CDR3 length: 18 residues. In DNA, the CDR3 is TGTGCCAGCAGCTCCGGGACTAGCGGGGGCCAGAACACCGGGGAGCTGTTTTTT. This encodes CASSSGTSGGQNTGELFF.

The V and J genes are TRBV13 and TRBJ1-1; tentative D call: TRBD1 (6 bases). The V gene lost 5 bases and the J gene lost 4 bases, with 17 bases spanning the gap. The CDR3 is 15 amino acids. Germline CDR1 PRHDT, CDR2 FYEKMQ (reference sequence). CDR3 region: CASSMGRGFGTEAFF. The CDR3 nucleotides read TGTGCCAGCAGCATGGGGAGGGGGTTCGGCACTGAAGCTTTCTTT.

This clone was counted a single time. The V and J genes are TRBV9 and TRBJ1-4; D remains ambiguous. V lost 3 bases and J lost 0, with 9 bases in between. Germline V lookup: CDR1 SGDLS, CDR2 YYNGEE. CDR3 size: 15 residues. In DNA form, the CDR3 reads TGTGCCAGCAGCGAAAGACACACAACTAATGAAAAACTGTTTTTT. This translates into CASSERHTTNEKLFF.

This clone was counted a few times. This chain uses TRBV30 with TRBJ1-1; D gene uncertain. This CDR3 contains 11 residues. CDR1 is GTSNPN and CDR2 is SVGIG in the germline V gene (reference sequence). The V end lost 3 bases, the J end lost 1 base, and 3 bases lay between the germline ends. CDR3 protein: CAWRENTEAFF. The CDR3 DNA reads as TGTGCCTGGAGGGAGAACACTGAAGCTTTCTTT.

The V and J genes are TRBV19 and TRBJ2-7; 7 bases map to TRBD2. Germline lookup yields CDR1 LNHDA and CDR2 SQIVND (reference sequence). V trimming: 3 bases; J trimming: 4 bases; junction bases outside the gene matches: 9. The CDR3 has 15 amino acids. This CDR3 is CASSIAAGAAYEQYF. Written as DNA, the CDR3 is TGTGCCAGTAGTATCGCGGCGGGAGCCGCTTACGAGCAGTACTTC. Full variable domain (remainder filled in from reference TRBV19 and TRBJ2-7): DGGITQSPKYLFRKEGQNVTLSCEQNLNHDAMYWYRQDPGQGLRLIYYSQIVNDFQKGDIAEGYSVSREKKESFPLTVTSAQKNPTAFYLCASSIAAGAAYEQYFGPGTRLTVT.

This chain uses TRBV5-1 with TRBJ1-1; perhaps TRBD1 as D (5 bases). The V and J ends lost 2 bases and 0 bases respectively, with 14 bases between them. Germline CDR1 SGHRS, CDR2 YFSETQ. The CDR3 contains 16 residues. The CDR3: CASSFGDSRMNTEAFF. In nucleotides, the CDR3 is TGCGCCAGCAGCTTCGGCGACAGTCGAATGAACACTGAAGCTTTCTTT. The complete variable domain, with remaining parts taken from reference TRBV5-1 and TRBJ1-1, reads KAGVTQTPRYLIKTRGQQVTLSCSPISGHRSVSWYQQTPGQGLQFLFEYFSETQRNKGNFPGRFSGRQFSNSRSEMNVSTLELGDSALYLCASSFGDSRMNTEAFFGQGTRLTVV.

The J gene is TRBJ2-1, the V gene TRBV28, with D possibly being TRBD1 (6 bases). Trimming removed 4 bases at V and 5 bases at J, with 12 bases between. The CDR3 spans 14 residues. Germline V CDR1 and CDR2: MDHEN, SYDVKM. The CDR3 loop is CASSSRDKDNEQFF. The CDR3 DNA reads as TGTGCCAGCAGTTCCCGGGACAAGGACAATGAGCAGTTCTTC.

The chain uses TRBV15 and TRBJ2-1; D is unclear. V was shortened by 3 bases and J by 3 bases, with 9 bases between the two germline ends. Germline V gene lookup returns CDR1 LNHNV and CDR2 YYDKDF (reference sequence). This CDR3 region has 14 residues. The CDR3 here is CATSSTDIYNEQFF. CDR3 DNA: TGTGCCACCAGCAGTACCGACATCTACAATGAGCAGTTCTTC.

The rearrangement uses TRBV27 and TRBJ1-2; D gene unclear. Trimming took off 5 bases at V and 3 bases at J, with 13 bases between the two ends. The germline gives CDR1 MNHEY, CDR2 SMNVEV (reference sequence). CDR3 size: 14 residues. In DNA, the CDR3 is TGTGCCAGCAGTCCCTACGACACTGACTATGGCTACACCTTC. Its translation: CASSPYDTDYGYTF.

This rearrangement joins TRBV2 to TRBJ1-2; 7 bases are shared with TRBD1. The CDR3 contains 12 residues. Trimming removed 8 bases from V and 3 bases from J; junction bases left unmatched: 3. CDR1 and CDR2 (germline): SNHLY, FYNNEI. The CDR3 loop reads CASEGTDYGYTF. The CDR3 DNA reads as TGTGCCAGCGAAGGGACAGACTATGGCTACACCTTC. Full variable domain (missing parts from reference TRBV2 and TRBJ1-2): EPEVTQTPSHQVTQMGQEVILRCVPISNHLYFYWYRQILGQKVEFLVSFYNNEISEKSEIFDDQFSVERPDGSNFTLKIRSTKLEDSAMYFCASEGTDYGYTFGSGTRLTVV.

There are a few counts of this clone. The V and J genes are TRBV15 and TRBJ2-3; 11 bases align to TRBD1. This CDR3 is built from 17 residues. Trimming cost V 3 bases and J 5 bases; bases outside gene matches: 10. Germline V lookup: CDR1 LNHNV, CDR2 YYDKDF (reference sequence). The CDR3 is CATSRDSGTGGIDTQYF. In nucleotides, the CDR3 is TGTGCCACCAGCAGGGATAGCGGGACAGGGGGTATAGATACGCAGTATTTT.

The chain is built from TRBV5-5 and TRBJ1-5; D is undetermined. This CDR3 region has 13 residues. The V end lost 0 bases, the J end lost 1 base, and 2 bases lay between the germline ends. Germline V gene lookup returns CDR1 SGHKS and CDR2 YYEKEE (reference sequence). In DNA, the CDR3 is TGTGCCAGCAGCTTGGGGAGCAATCAGCCCCAGCATTTT. This codes for CASSLGSNQPQHF. Using reference TRBV5-5 and TRBJ1-5 for the parts outside the CDR3, the full variable domain is DAGVTQSPTHLIKTRGQQVTLRCSPISGHKSVSWYQQVLGQGPQFIFQYYEKEERGRGNFPDRFSARQFPNYSSELNVNALLLGDSALYLCASSLGSNQPQHFGDGTRLSIL.

J is TRBJ2-1 and V is TRBV27; 13 bases agree with TRBD2. V gave up 4 bases and J gave up 6 bases; unmatched junction bases: 9. The germline V gene encodes CDR1 MNHEY and CDR2 SMNVEV (reference sequence). This CDR3 contains 17 residues. In DNA form, the CDR3 reads TGTGCCAGCAGTTCCCTAACTAGCGGGGGGGCCGGCAATGAGCAGTTCTTC. This gives the protein CASSSLTSGGAGNEQFF.

The chain uses TRBV19 and TRBJ2-5; no firm D call. Germline CDR1 and CDR2: LNHDA and SQIVND (reference sequence). V was cut by 2 bases and J by 4 bases, with 14 bases left in between. The CDR3 length is 15 residues. CDR3 loop: CASSITPLFPETQYF. For the CDR3, the DNA is TGTGCCAGTAGTATAACCCCTCTCTTTCCAGAGACCCAGTACTTC.

This sequence joins TRBV9 and TRBJ1-1; the D gene is possibly TRBD1 (6 bases). With 4 bases removed from V and 4 bases from J, the gap between germline ends came to 14 bases. The germline CDR1 and CDR2 sequences are SGDLS and YYNGEE. CDR3 length: 14 amino acids. The CDR3 region is CASSPRGGPTEAFF. CDR3 nucleotide sequence: TGTGCCAGCAGCCCGAGGGGGGGTCCCACTGAAGCTTTCTTT.

V is TRBV19 and J is TRBJ1-1; 8 bases fit TRBD1. Unmatched junction bases numbered 0, after V lost 1 base and J lost 5 bases. The germline V gene has CDR1 LNHDA and CDR2 SQIVND (reference sequence). CDR3 length equals 13 residues. The CDR3 loop reads CASSIGQGTEAFF. In nucleotides, the CDR3 is TGTGCCAGTAGTATAGGACAGGGGACTGAAGCTTTCTTT.

This chain uses TRBV9 with TRBJ2-1; no clear D. Germline V CDR1 and CDR2: SGDLS, YYNGEE. CDR3 length equals 14 residues. V lost 0 bases, J lost 9 bases, and 13 bases lay in between. In DNA form, the CDR3 reads TGTGCCAGCAGCGTAGGAGGTGGAATCGGTGAGCAGTTCTTC. Its protein is CASSVGGGIGEQFF.